This TCR beta chain derives from a study of regulatory T cells in long-lasting Graves disease (dated by TCRdb to the early 2020s). As for the study more broadly: Patients with newly diagnosed Graves' disease had been on antithyroid drugs for under 3 months. A total of about 35 samples underwent TCR sequencing: about 13 from persistent and roughly 20 from newly diagnosed Graves' disease patients. The study was conducted in China and was registered as a clinical trial. Peripheral blood TCR sequencing and RNA sequencing compared persistent Graves' disease patients with newly diagnosed Graves' disease patients. The research as a whole found: Sequencing and analysis were limited to the TCR beta chain. Persistent disease showed preferential use of TRBV28, TRBJ1-2 and TRBJ2-5, whereas newly diagnosed disease favored TRBV20-1 and TRBJ2-1. Persistent patients shared more public clonotypes among themselves (under 3,000) than newly diagnosed patients did (approximately 970). Because the primary lesion, thyroid tissue, could not be accessed, the study looked at peripheral blood alone. Lower TCR Shannon entropy and fewer highly expanded clones were observed in persistent Graves' disease patients than in newly diagnosed patients, which suggested clonal expansion. As a limitation, the authors acknowledged that the small sample size may reduce accuracy.

The meaning of the sample's time point label: newly diagnosed GD, antithyroid drugs for less than 3 months. RNA was extracted from PBMCs in TRIzol for both TCR sequencing and RNA sequencing. The diagnosis of Graves' disease followed American Thyroid Association guidelines. Recruitment of patients was carried out at an endocrinology department in Xi'an, China. Each patient gave approximately 9 milliliters of peripheral blood, collected in an EDTA anticoagulant tube. PBMCs were isolated by Ficoll Paque Plus density gradient separation without further T cell sorting. RNA quality was checked with an Agilent 2100 Bioanalyzer and agarose gel, and concentration with a NanoDrop 2000. Libraries were made using multiplex PCR. This sample was sequenced with an Illumina HiSeq 4000. TCR beta libraries were built with iRepertoire HTBI primers and Arm-PCR amplification of CDR3 regions. Gel purification was performed on PCR products prior to sequencing. Under the source paper's analysis protocol: A total of around 59 TRBV and 14 TRBJ segments were identified across samples and were used for gene usage analysis of CDR3 amino acid clonotypes. COPE and FqMerger were used to merge the filtered high-quality paired reads into contigs. BLAST was used to align contigs to IMGT TRBV, TRBD and TRBJ reference genes, and CDR3 was defined according to IMGT. Highly expanded clones were defined as clonotypes with a frequency above 0.1%. Shannon entropy served as the measure of repertoire diversity, while the Gini coefficient captured V-J evenness. A clonotype found in more than one individual was treated as public. TCRdb's own reprocessing of the public reads used fastp at Q25 and MiXCR and kept productive beta chains. Records with the same CDR3 protein are collapsed into one entry carrying the most frequent genes and DNA. Clone size and V and J calls follow TCRdb, not the original study. The sample table shows a few hundred thousand distinct CDR3 sequences, and about 16% are seen once. The ten biggest clones cover 20% to 25% of the sample.

At least ten counts were recorded for this clonotype. Which antigen it targets is not known. The record has no base qualities; no much larger clone is one base away. The CDR1 and CDR2 encoded by the germline V gene are SGHTA and FQGTGA. The CDR3 sequence holds 14 residues, the cysteine and phenylalanine included. The read is trimmed to its CDR3 DNA, 42 bases read in frame from base 1. V and J are truncated by 2 bases and 3 bases respectively, leaving an intervening sequence of 10 bases. This sample also appeared in a second study, on T cells in Graves' hyperthyroidism and ophthalmopathy. As that second paper reports: A patient counted as having stable Graves' hyperthyroidism if no progression to ophthalmopathy occurred over 18 months of follow-up. Hyperthyroidism patients were newly diagnosed, had a disease duration of under 2 months, and were aged 18 to 65 years. Exclusion was applied to patients with uncontrolled infections, other autoimmune diseases, pregnancy or lactation. Clinical symptoms, serum thyroxine and TRAb, thyroid ultrasound, and orbital computed tomography formed the basis for the diagnoses. A first-round RT-PCR of the TCR CDR3 used the HTBI primer set with the Qiagen OneStep RT-PCR kit. Most expanded thyroid clonotypes (frequency above 0.001) were also found in blood, which suggests that blood repertoires may mirror thyroid immune responses. A model built on a 13 V-J signature distinguished ophthalmopathy from stable hyperthyroidism, reaching 87.88% sensitivity and around 82% specificity in cross-validation and 80%/75% in testing. In validation, progression to ophthalmopathy was predicted by the model with roughly 71% sensitivity and 72.22% specificity, a median of approximately 7.1 months before onset. To identify TCR V-J signatures that set the groups apart, the researchers used a discovery cohort of 100 patients, made up of around 42 with Graves' ophthalmopathy and some 55 with stable Graves' hyperthyroidism. Prospective prediction of ophthalmopathy was tested in an independent validation cohort consisting of some 19 hyperthyroidism patients and around 16 patients who later progressed to ophthalmopathy. The 100 or so discovery patients were divided at random into training and test sets in a 7:3 ratio. In addition, the study compared T-cell repertoires in thyroid tissue and in blood from a handful of Graves' hyperthyroidism patients. After blood sampling, hyperthyroidism patients were treated with methimazole at a starting dose of 30 mg daily, and ophthalmopathy patients were treated with high-dose intravenous methylprednisolone. The libraries were constructed in a second round of multiplex PCR and then size-selected and purified. Paired-end sequencing of the libraries was performed with 100 bp reads on an Illumina HiSeq2000. SOAPnuke was used to process the raw data, with reads discarded if the reads contained adapters or uncalled bases, had a mean Phred below 15, or lacked an exact constant-primer or identifier match. High-quality paired reads were merged with COPE v1.2.5, and unique nucleotide sequences were defined as clonotypes. Clonotypes were aligned to IMGT TRBV, TRBD and TRBJ reference segments using MiTCR v1.1. Only V-J combinations with frequency above 0.0001, covering about 99% of repertoires, were analysed. The TCS score was defined as F50 (clonal expansion) divided by E x V (chaos), with BLOSUM62-based TCRdist calculated between CDR3 peptides within each V-J. Welch's t-statistics and random forest reduced around 510 V-J features to some 14, which were used in a naive Bayes classifier (R e1071). No statistical method was used to set the sample size in advance, and investigators knew the group allocation. The paper describes TCR Vbeta CDR3 sequencing of around 140 peripheral blood samples, made up of 40 to 45 ophthalmopathy patients, 70 to 80 hyperthyroidism patients and roughly 17 progressor patients.

This clonotype was sampled from a woman aged 18-29 years with Graves disease. Donor details come from another sample of the same person, matched by shared clones. The sequence is built from TRBV7-3 and TRBJ2-5; a weak D assignment points to TRBD2 (6 bases agree). The sequences come from peripheral blood mononuclear cells (PBMCs), collected at new diagnosis, from a patient treated with antithyroid drugs. The CDR3: CASSLFGGEETQYF. In nucleotide form, the sequence is TGTGCCAGCAGCTTATTTGGAGGGGAAGAGACCCAGTACTTC.